This T cell receptor beta chain is from a study of technical replicates of blood from several donors. Clones were read by immunoSEQ multiplex PCR, and TCRdb kept only the in-frame ones, dropping some. The sample holds more than 75,000 clones, approximately 94% seen once. Unmatched junction bases numbered 10, after V lost 4 bases and J lost 4 bases. The CDR3 runs 16 residues. Germline CDR1 SEHNR, CDR2 FQNEAQ (reference sequence). This receptor was obtained from a human donor in good health. Sample: T cells isolated from PBMCs. The V and J genes are TRBV7-9 and TRBJ2-3, with TRBD1 identical over 8 bases. Written as DNA, the CDR3 is TGTGCCAGCAGCTCAACTCGGACAGGGATTTCAGATACGCAGTATTTT. Protein sequence: CASSSTRTGISDTQYF.